This TCR beta chain was identified in a study of blood T cell repertoires in COVID-19. About the study: The analysed material was cDNA or gDNA that came from T cells, B-cell-depleted T cells, or PBMCs.

Assay: immunoSEQ multiplex PCR; the TCRdb copy retains only in-frame clones and omits some. The table shows about 250,000 clones, with 88% occurring only once. V was pared by 10 bases and J by 0 bases, with 11 bases of the junction left unmatched. The CDR3 runs to 15 residues. Germline V gives CDR1 ENHRY, CDR2 SYGVKD. Recruits, aged about 18 to 100 years, lived in 24 US areas. The sequence was collected from a woman in her 50s who had recovered from COVID-19. Sequenced: PBMCs or T cells enriched from blood (not recorded which). V is TRBV10-3 and J is TRBJ1-1; 7 nucleotides line up with TRBD1. As DNA, the CDR3 is TGTGCCAGCAGGGACAGCGGGGGGCTGAACACTGAAGCTTTCTTT. Translation gives CASRDSGGLNTEAFF.